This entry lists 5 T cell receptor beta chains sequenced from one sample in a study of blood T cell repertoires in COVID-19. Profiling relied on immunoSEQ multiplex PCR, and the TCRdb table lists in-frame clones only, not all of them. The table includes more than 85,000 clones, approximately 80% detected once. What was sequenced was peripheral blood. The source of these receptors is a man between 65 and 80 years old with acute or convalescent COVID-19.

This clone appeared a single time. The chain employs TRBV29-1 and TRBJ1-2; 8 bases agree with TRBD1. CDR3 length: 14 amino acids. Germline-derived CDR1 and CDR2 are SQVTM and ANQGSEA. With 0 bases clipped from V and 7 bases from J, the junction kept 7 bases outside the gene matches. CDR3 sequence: CSVEEGQGAGGYTF. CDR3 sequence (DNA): TGCAGCGTTGAAGAGGGCCAGGGGGCCGGTGGCTACACCTTC.

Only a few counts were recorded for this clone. Here the CDR3 reads CASGLGQGKAFF. DNA of the CDR3: TGTGCTAGTGGTTTGGGACAGGGGAAAGCTTTCTTT. This chain connects TRBV12-5 to TRBJ1-1; 8 nucleotides match TRBD1. Per the germline V gene, CDR1 is LGHNT and CDR2 is FRNRAP. The length of the CDR3 is 12 residues. Trimming cost V 1 base and J 9 bases; bases outside gene matches: 1.

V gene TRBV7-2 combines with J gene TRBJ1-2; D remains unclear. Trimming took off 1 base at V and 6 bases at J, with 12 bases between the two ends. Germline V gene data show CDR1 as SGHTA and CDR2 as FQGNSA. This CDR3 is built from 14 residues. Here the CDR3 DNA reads TGTGCCAGCAGCTTAGGTCCTTCCTTCGATGGCTACACCTTC. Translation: CASSLGPSFDGYTF.

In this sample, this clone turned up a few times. CDR3 nucleotide sequence: TGTGCCACCAGCAGGGGATGGGACAGCTCCTACGAGCAGTACTTC. Amino acid sequence: CATSRGWDSSYEQYF. V usage is TRBV15 and J usage is TRBJ2-7; 7 bases agree with TRBD1. CDR1 is LNHNV and CDR2 is YYDKDF in the germline V gene (reference sequence). J lost 0 bases, V lost 3 bases, and 5 bases had no gene match. The CDR3 spans 15 residues.

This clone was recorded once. CDR3 nucleotide sequence: TGTGCCAGCAGCTTAGTAACATCTAGCGGGAGCACCTACAATGAGCAGTTCTTC. Translation: CASSLVTSSGSTYNEQFF. J is TRBJ2-1 and V is TRBV7-6, with 10 positions matching TRBD2. CDR1 is SGHVS, CDR2 FNYEAQ, per germline. V dropped 1 base and J dropped 2; count of bases not matched to a gene: 8. This CDR3 has 18 amino acids.